The source of this T cell receptor (beta chain) is a study of Graves' ophthalmopathy and Graves' hyperthyroidism. The V end lost 3 bases, the J end lost 1 base, and 6 bases lay between the germline ends. The CDR3 is 13 residues long. The germline V gene encodes CDR1 KGHDR and CDR2 SFDVKD. Scientists amplified the TCR beta CDR3 regions from RNA transcripts. HTBI-primed RT-PCR formed the first round, and a multiplex PCR formed the second. TCRdb reprocessed the multiplex PCR reads via MiXCR and lists one record per CDR3 protein. The sample lists a few hundred thousand distinct CDR3 sequences; under 25% were seen once.

The clonotype comes from a woman aged 45 to 65 with Graves' ophthalmopathy. The chain joins TRBV24-1 to TRBJ2-7, with TRBD2 as a possible D gene (5 bases). Material: peripheral blood. The CDR3 sequence: CATSDPGSYEQYF. In nucleotides, the CDR3 is TGTGCCACCAGTGATCCGGGGTCCTACGAGCAGTACTTC.